The clone carrying this T cell receptor beta chain has a handful of counts. Its matching antigen is unknown. Looked up from germline, CDR1 is MRHNA and CDR2 is SNTAGT. Trimming left V 3 bases short and J 1 base short, with 15 bases between. CDR3 length: 16 amino acids. PCR used 60 Vbeta primers and 13 Jbeta primers. TCRdb's copy holds only in-frame clones and misses some; the assay was immunoSEQ multiplex PCR. The sample includes 95,000 to 110,000 clones, around 65% of them seen just once. This sample is drawn from a study of cytomegalovirus exposure and HLA in healthy donors. Overall study findings and caveats: By HLA locus, TCR association rates varied in a later analysis, with DRB1 showing the most and HLA-C the fewest.

Sequencing input: PBMCs. The receptor was derived from a woman aged 45-65 years in good health and CMV-seronegative. This chain joins TRBV6-4 and TRBJ2-5; weak D call: TRBD2 (5 bases). The CDR3 loop reads CASSESGRPIQETQYF. CDR3 sequence (DNA): TGTGCCAGCAGTGAAAGCGGCAGACCGATCCAAGAGACCCAGTACTTC.